A single sample is the source of the 7 T cell receptor beta chains below, sequenced in a study of persistence of HIV-infected CD4 T cells. The antigens for these receptors are not known. The immunoSEQ assay was version 4, run in survey mode. The assay was immunoSEQ multiplex PCR, and TCRdb's table has in-frame clones only and misses some. The sample shows 46,000 or so clones, more than 60% of them seen only once. The stimulus was lysate of CMV-infected fibroblasts, roughly 10 ug/mL. Memory cells lacking CD40L and CD69 with high CD45RO were sorted. Sequencing was performed on CD4+ T cells sorted from PBMCs after 18-hour stimulation, taken from a patient who received antiretroviral therapy. The source of these receptors is an adult man with HIV who was CMV-seropositive.

The J gene is TRBJ2-7, the V gene TRBV11-2, with a possible D match to TRBD1 (7 bases). CDR1 is SGHAT and CDR2 is FQNNGV in the germline V gene. This CDR3 is built from 15 residues. With 7 bases removed from V and 5 bases from J, the gap between germline ends came to 21 bases. CDR3 sequence: CASTVRAGGMNEQYF. CDR3 sequence (DNA): TGTGCCAGCACCGTAAGAGCAGGGGGGATGAACGAGCAGTACTTC.

This chain connects TRBV7-8 to TRBJ1-1; no definite D call. CDR3 length equals 14 residues. V dropped 1 base and J dropped 6 bases, with 12 bases sitting between them. Per the germline V gene, CDR1 is SGHVS and CDR2 is FQNEAQ. The CDR3 sequence: CASSLVPRVPEAFF. CDR3 sequence (DNA): TGTGCCAGCAGCTTAGTCCCAAGGGTCCCTGAAGCTTTCTTT.

This rearrangement joins TRBV6-2 or TRBV6-3 to TRBJ1-2, with D possibly TRBD1 on 6 matching bases. Looked up from germline, CDR1 is MNHEY and CDR2 is SVGEGT. The CDR3 runs to 15 residues. Deletions cut 6 bases from V and 6 bases from J, with 20 bases between. The CDR3 nucleotides are TGTGCCAGCAGCCCGGACCGGACAGTCCCGAATGGCTACACCTTC. As protein: CASSPDRTVPNGYTF.

The chain employs TRBV9 and TRBJ1-3; maybe TRBD1 (5 bases). The CDR3 runs 15 residues. Germline V lookup: CDR1 SGDLS, CDR2 YYNGEE. Trimming pared 4 bases from V and 0 bases from J, leaving 11 bases between. The CDR3 loop reads CASSLGEDSGNTIYF. In DNA form, the CDR3 reads TGTGCCAGCAGCCTAGGGGAGGACTCTGGAAACACCATATATTTT. Filled out from reference TRBV9 and TRBJ1-3, the complete variable domain reads DSGVTQTPKHLITATGQRVTLRCSPRSGDLSVYWYQQSLDQGLQFLIQYYNGEERAKGNILERFSAQQFPDLHSELNLSSLELGDSALYFCASSLGEDSGNTIYFGEGSWLTVV.

This clone appeared once. The rearrangement joins TRBV5-1 to TRBJ1-6, with TRBD1 matching over 11 bases. Germline V gene data show CDR1 as SGHRS and CDR2 as YFSETQ. The CDR3 is made up of 16 amino acids. V shed 4 bases, J shed 9 bases, and the junction held 9 bases outside the gene matches. CDR3 bases: TGCGCCAGCAGCATGGACAGGGGGCGCGTAAGTTCACCCCTCCACTTT. Protein sequence: CASSMDRGRVSSPLHF.

The gene calls are TRBV13 and TRBJ2-7, with a weak D call TRBD1 (5 bases). The CDR3 runs to 14 residues. Per the germline V gene, CDR1 is PRHDT and CDR2 is FYEKMQ (reference sequence). Trimming took off 0 bases at V and 2 bases at J, with 8 bases between the two ends. The CDR3 sequence is CASSLGVGAYEQYF. CDR3 coding DNA: TGTGCCAGCAGCTTAGGGGTAGGGGCCTACGAGCAGTACTTC.

The chain joins TRBV5-1 to TRBJ2-7, with TRBD1 identical over 8 bases. This CDR3 region has 14 residues. Germline lookup yields CDR1 SGHRS and CDR2 YFSETQ. V was pared by 5 bases and J by 3 bases, with 7 bases of the junction left unmatched. CDR3 in DNA: TGCGCCAGCAGGCCGGGACAGGAGTACTACGAGCAGTACTTC. Protein product: CASRPGQEYYEQYF.